This T cell receptor beta chain was found in a study of neurological immune-mediated disorders. MiXCR was run by TCRdb on the 5' RACE reads, yielding one entry per CDR3 protein. The sample records fewer than 30,000 distinct CDR3 sequences, 6.5% to 8.5% being singletons. This clonotype was detected many times. The germline CDR1 and CDR2 sequences are SGHDT and YYEEEE. V lost 4 bases to trimming and J lost 6 bases, with 8 bases between them. The CDR3 has 12 residues. The chain recombines TRBV5-6 with TRBJ2-1; D is uncertain. This receptor was taken from a woman aged 40 to 50 in good health. The specimen was PBMCs. The CDR3 spells CASSPASNEQFF. DNA of the CDR3: TGTGCCAGCAGCCCAGCAAGCAATGAGCAGTTCTTC.